Given below is one TCR beta chain in context. The data stem from a study of shared clonotypes between healthy human individuals. TCRdb's copy holds only in-frame clones and misses some; the assay was immunoSEQ multiplex PCR. Here the sample spans fewer than 700,000 clones, around three quarters being singletons. V lost 5 bases to trimming and J lost 3 bases, with 16 bases between them. Germline V lookup: CDR1 SGHAT, CDR2 FQNNGV. The CDR3 covers 15 residues. The sequenced sample consisted of PBMCs. The sequence was collected from a woman between 35 and 50 years old in good health. Some clones in this sample may be carry-over from other donors' samples. The chain combines TRBV11-2 with TRBJ2-5; no definite D call. The CDR3 loop reads CASSLTGNIEETQYF. CDR3 DNA sequence: TGTGCCAGCAGCCTCACGGGTAACATAGAAGAGACCCAGTACTTC.